This TCR beta chain was captured in a study of T cell responses to AZD1222 COVID-19 vaccine. Whole-study results and caveats: Baseline serostatus was positive in only a handful of AZD1222 recipients. The CD4 TCRs associated with vaccination extended across spike and predominated at 160-218 and 743-854.

The CDR3 length is 15 residues. V was shortened by 6 bases and J by 8 bases, with 17 bases between the two germline ends. The V gene's germline CDR1 is MNHNY and CDR2 SVGAGI (reference sequence). The data were produced by immunoSEQ multiplex PCR, yet TCRdb's version contains in-frame clones alone and is incomplete. Of fewer than 200,000 clones in the sample, 85% to 95% were seen once. A note on this clone: The antigen is undetermined.

The chain is built from TRBV6-6 and TRBJ1-6; no definite D call. Sequenced material: peripheral blood, taken on day 0 of AZD1222 vaccination. This TCR was sampled from an adult in good health. CDR3 bases: TGTGCCAGCAGCCCGAGAAAGGGTCTGGATTCACCCCTCCACTTT. This gives the protein CASSPRKGLDSPLHF.